This TCR beta chain was sequenced during a study of molecular identifiers for immune sequencing clone quantification listed by TCRdb under 2018. General notes on the study: For a replicate experiment, the RNA from either roughly 18,000 or 92,000 naive CD8 T cells was divided into five aliquots, and four of those aliquots went on to sequencing. This methods study benchmarked molecular-identifier clustering-based TCR repertoire sequencing (MIDCIRS) and TCR RNA copy counting, using CD8 T cells to do so.

Between the V and J ends, shortened by 2 bases and 12 bases respectively, the junction contains 16 bases. Taken from cysteine to phenylalanine, the CDR3 has 13 residues. The entry retains the CDR3 DNA only, 39 bases that are in frame from base 1. What the work shows at the level of the full study, not this receptor alone: Without barcode sub-clustering, chimeric consensus sequences inflated TCR diversity; chimeras reached as high as 47%. Even against a background of around 900,000 naive CD8 T cells, spiked-in Jurkat TCR RNA amounting to a single cell's worth was reported to be detectable. Modeling gave about 3.3 recovered TCR RNA copies per cell versus roughly 10 by digital PCR, implying about 30% capture efficiency. In CMV-specific effector cells, clones with more than 20 RNA copies contained over 97% of molecules, whereas in naive cells such clones contained under 1% of molecules. Naive libraries contained spiked-in Jurkat TCR RNA (more than nine copies' worth), which is not part of the donor repertoire. Identical TCR molecules sharing a barcode could cause highly expanded clone sizes to be underestimated.

Libraries were made using PCR. The listed sequencing device is NextSeq 500. Preparation of bulk TCR libraries followed a previously described approach, with the TCR primers listed in Table S5. Purification of total RNA was performed with the Qiagen AllPrep DNA/RNA kit. Before any analysis, reads coming from multiple sequencing runs of the same library were combined into one pool. From the authors' description of their analysis: Reads were retained only if their TCR constant sequence matched exactly, and those retained reads were trimmed to 150 nt and grouped according to their 12-nt molecular barcodes. Reads inside each barcode group were sub-clustered using a 15% Levenshtein threshold, and a quality-weighted consensus sequence was constructed for each RNA molecule. Non-functional sequences were discarded, and so were lower-count sequences lying one edit away from another sequence. On the basis of fitting two negative binomial distributions, barcode sub-clusters with fewer than 20% of the maximum read count were discarded. The public reads were reprocessed in TCRdb via fastp at Q25 and MiXCR, keeping in-frame beta chains. Entries that share a CDR3 protein sequence are merged under the most common genes and DNA. The V and J calls come from TCRdb's annotation, not from the publication. The sample table holds under 350,000 distinct CDR3 sequences, of which under 25% were seen once. Of the sample, 0.7% to 0.95% falls within the top ten clones.

Libraries of naive CD8 T cells were built from 20,000 to 1,000,000 sorted cells, with 10%, 30% or 50% of the purified RNA used. Naive CD8 T cells, defined as CD8+CD4-CCR7+CD45RA+, were FACS-sorted into RLT Plus buffer on a BD FACSAria II. Detection sensitivity was tested by spiking Jurkat RNA equal to ten or so TCR copies' worth into samples containing 20,000-1,000,000 naive CD8 T cells. Enrichment of CD8 T cells was performed with RosetteSep CD8+ T Cell Enrichment Cocktail and Ficoll-Paque, after which ACK red cell lysis was carried out. Concerning this clonotype: Its antigen has not been determined. Per-base qualities were not stored, and no clone one base away is much larger.

The sequencing sample was made of naive CD8+ T cells from blood, with Jurkat cell RNA spiked in. Interpreted using the paper, the cell subset or site label stands for: FACS-sorted CD8+CD4-CCR7+CD45RA+ naive T cells. This sequence was found in a human donor in good health. Some libraries in this study had Jurkat cell RNA spiked in. Recombination joined TRBV12-3 or TRBV12-4 with TRBJ1-1; perhaps TRBD1 is the D gene, with 5 bases matching. CDR3 protein: CASSLSGGVGTFF. The DNA sequence reads TGTGCCAGCAGTTTATCGGGGGGGGTAGGGACTTTCTTT.